The entry below describes one T cell receptor beta chain. Its antigen is still unknown. The entry originates in a study of graft-versus-host responses after intestinal transplantation. Study details: Recipients were given multivisceral, liver-intestinal, or isolated intestinal transplants. General study results and limits: The authors found GvH clones in recipient marrow, some appearing first in ileum or blood.

V trimming: 1 base; J trimming: 3 bases; junction bases outside the gene matches: 3. This CDR3 region has 15 residues. Germline V gives CDR1 SEHNR, CDR2 FQNEAQ (reference sequence). Processing released intraepithelial and lamina propria lymphocytes from the graft tissue. Measured with immunoSEQ multiplex PCR; TCRdb has only the in-frame clones, and not every one. The sample lists almost 4,000 clones, over 75% seen once, with roughly 4.4% in the top ten. Sample: ileum tissue, taken about 93 weeks after intestinal transplant. The V and J genes are TRBV7-9 and TRBJ2-4; 7 bases match TRBD1. The receptor comes from a human patient who received an intestinal transplant, so some T cells may come from the graft donor. Here the CDR3 reads CASSLGDSIKNIQYF. The CDR3 DNA reads TGTGCCAGCAGCTTAGGGGACAGCATCAAAAACATTCAGTACTTC.